A single sample is the source of the 21 T cell receptor beta chains below, sequenced in a study of resident and recirculating memory T cells in vitiligo. Method: immunoSEQ multiplex PCR; TCRdb's copy keeps in-frame clones and lacks some. The sample yields more than 65,000 clones, 91% seen once. The sequenced sample consisted of blood. These receptors all come from a male donor with vitiligo.

The genes are TRBV7-8 and TRBJ2-7, with D tentatively TRBD1 (5 bases). V was shortened by 5 bases and J by 2 bases, with 10 bases between the two germline ends. CDR1 and CDR2 from the germline V gene are SGHVS and FQNEAQ. The CDR3 is 13 residues long. The CDR3: CASSQGETYEQYF. The CDR3 bases are TGTGCCAGCAGCCAAGGGGAAACCTACGAGCAGTACTTC.

There are a few counts of this clone. This sequence joins TRBV29-1 and TRBJ1-1; D uncertain. Trimming pared 3 bases from V and 1 base from J, leaving 9 bases between. This CDR3 comprises 13 residues. Germline CDR1 SQVTM, CDR2 ANQGSEA. CDR3 region: CSVDATSNTEAFF. The CDR3 nucleotides are TGCAGCGTTGACGCGACATCGAACACTGAAGCTTTCTTT.

The genes are TRBV6-5 and TRBJ1-2; D might be TRBD1 (6 bases). The CDR3 has 15 amino acids. The germline V gene has CDR1 MNHEY and CDR2 SVGAGI. With 3 bases removed from V and 5 bases from J, the gap between germline ends came to 16 bases. As DNA, the CDR3 is TGTGCCAGCAGTTATCGGGACAATGATCCTTATGGCTACACCTTC. Residues: CASSYRDNDPYGYTF.

The V call is TRBV6-1, the J call TRBJ1-2; no clear D gene. Germline values: CDR1 MNHNS, CDR2 SASEGT. V was clipped by 5 bases and J by 0 bases, with 10 bases between them. This CDR3 spans 14 amino acids. This chain's CDR3 is CASSLEATNYGYTF. The CDR3 nucleotides are TGTGCCAGCAGTCTTGAGGCAACTAACTATGGCTACACCTTC.

The V call is TRBV4-3, the J call TRBJ1-1; no clear D. Germline V gene sequence: CDR1 LGHNA, CDR2 YSLEER. There are 14 residues in the CDR3. Trimming took 1 base from V and 5 from J, leaving 11 bases between them. CDR3 amino acids: CASSQVRSGTEAFF. The CDR3 nucleotides read TGCGCCAGCAGCCAAGTACGGTCCGGGACTGAAGCTTTCTTT.

This chain joins TRBV6-1 and TRBJ2-1; 12 bases line up with TRBD2. J lost 4 bases, V lost 2 bases, and 0 bases had no gene match. Germline CDR1 reads MNHNS; CDR2 reads SASEGT. The length of the CDR3 is 15 residues. CDR3 in amino acids: CASSELAGGYNEQFF. The CDR3 coding sequence is TGTGCCAGCAGTGAACTAGCGGGGGGGTACAATGAGCAGTTCTTC.

The genes are TRBV11-2 and TRBJ1-4; 8 bases align to TRBD1. Germline values: CDR1 SGHAT, CDR2 FQNNGV. V lost 7 bases, J lost 8 bases, and 15 bases stayed unmatched. This CDR3 comprises 16 residues. In nucleotides, the CDR3 is TGTGCCAGCAAAACTAGGCGGGGGACAGGTGGGGAAAAACTGTTTTTT. Its translation is CASKTRRGTGGEKLFF.

This clone was recorded once. The V call is TRBV7-2, the J call TRBJ2-3, with D possibly being TRBD2 (5 bases). Per the germline V gene, CDR1 is SGHTA and CDR2 is FQGNSA. V was clipped by 5 bases and J by 4 bases, with 7 bases between them. The CDR3 spans 12 residues. The CDR3 region has the DNA TGTGCCAGCAGCACCGGGGCAGATACGCAGTATTTT. Translated: CASSTGADTQYF.

CDR3 bases: TGTGCCAGCAGTGAAGAAGCGGGGGGCCAGAGGGCCCAGACCCAGTACTTC. It yields the protein CASSEEAGGQRAQTQYF. This sequence joins TRBV2 and TRBJ2-5; TRBD2 matches 9 bases. Germline V gene sequence: CDR1 SNHLY, CDR2 FYNNEI. J gave up 6 bases and V 1 base, and 12 bases lay outside the gene matches. The CDR3 is 17 residues long. Full variable domain (missing parts from reference TRBV2 and TRBJ2-5): EPEVTQTPSHQVTQMGQEVILRCVPISNHLYFYWYRQILGQKVEFLVSFYNNEISEKSEIFDDQFSVERPDGSNFTLKIRSTKLEDSAMYFCASSEEAGGQRAQTQYFGPGTRLLVL.

The sample holds one count of this clone. The gene calls are TRBV19 and TRBJ1-1, with 8 bases identical to TRBD1. Germline V CDR1 and CDR2: LNHDA, SQIVND (reference sequence). CDR3 size: 15 residues. With V trimmed by 3 bases and J by 6 bases, 9 bases remained unmatched. The CDR3, as DNA: TGTGCCAGTAGTATTCGGACAGGGTTGAATTCTGAAGCTTTCTTT. It specifies CASSIRTGLNSEAFF.

The gene calls are TRBV5-4 and TRBJ2-5; 7 bases match TRBD1. V dropped 6 bases and J dropped 2; count of bases not matched to a gene: 4. The CDR3 spans 13 residues. Germline values: CDR1 SGHNT, CDR2 YYREEE (reference sequence). The DNA for the CDR3 is TGTGCCAGCACCCTGGGACAGCAAGAGACCCAGTACTTC. Its translation is CASTLGQQETQYF. Using reference TRBV5-4 and TRBJ2-5 for the parts outside the CDR3, the full variable domain is ETGVTQSPTHLIKTRGQQVTLRCSSQSGHNTVSWYQQALGQGPQFIFQYYREEENGRGNFPPRFSGLQFPNYSSELNVNALELDDSALYLCASTLGQQETQYFGPGTRLLVL.

The chain carries TRBV27 and TRBJ2-7; TRBD2 matches 7 bases. The V and J ends lost 7 bases and 6 bases, in that order; junction bases with no gene match: 12. This CDR3 region has 14 residues. Germline V lookup: CDR1 MNHEY, CDR2 SMNVEV (reference sequence). The CDR3: CASTLNRDYGEQYF. CDR3 sequence (DNA): TGTGCCAGCACCTTAAACCGGGACTACGGCGAGCAGTACTTC.

CDR3: CASSLHGGNAGNTIYF. Written as DNA, the CDR3 is TGCGCCAGCAGCTTGCACGGGGGTAATGCTGGAAACACCATATATTTT. This rearrangement joins TRBV5-1 to TRBJ1-3; weak D call: TRBD1 (5 bases). With 1 base removed from V and 2 bases from J, the gap between germline ends came to 13 bases. CDR1 and CDR2 (germline): SGHRS, YFSETQ. The CDR3 is 16 amino acids.

This clone was counted only a few times. At one end the junction does not follow the germline gene, possibly because of a read error. This chain links TRBV27 with TRBJ1-1; the match to TRBD1 covers 8 bases. This CDR3 comprises 15 residues. Germline V CDR1 and CDR2: MNHEY, SMNVEV (reference sequence). CDR3 sequence: CASSLSDRGNTEAFF. The CDR3, as DNA: TGTGCCAGCAGTCTATCCGACAGGGGGAACACTGAAGCTTTCTTT.

This clone occurred a few times. The rearrangement links TRBV19 to TRBJ1-1; D is perhaps TRBD1 (5 bases). The CDR3 consists of 14 residues. CDR1 and CDR2 from the germline V gene are LNHDA and SQIVND (reference sequence). Trimming took 3 bases from V and 0 from J, leaving 8 bases between them. The CDR3 sequence: CASSIGGVNTEAFF. Written as DNA, the CDR3 is TGTGCCAGTAGTATTGGAGGGGTGAACACTGAAGCTTTCTTT.

This chain uses TRBV4-3 with TRBJ2-1; 11 bases fit TRBD2. Germline-derived CDR1 and CDR2 are LGHNA and YSLEER. The CDR3 runs 17 residues. V gave up 4 bases and J gave up 0 bases; unmatched junction bases: 5. Here the CDR3 DNA reads TGCGCCAGCAGCCCCTTACTAGCGGGGGTCTCCTACAATGAGCAGTTCTTC. Translating gives CASSPLLAGVSYNEQFF.

The genes are TRBV12-5 and TRBJ1-5, with a weak D call TRBD1 (5 bases). This CDR3 is built from 13 residues. Germline assignment: CDR1 LGHNT and CDR2 FRNRAP. The V gene lost 1 base and the J gene lost 5 bases, with 6 bases spanning the gap. In DNA, the CDR3 is TGTGCTAGTGGTTTGGAAGGGGATCAGCCCCAGCATTTT. Protein sequence: CASGLEGDQPQHF.

The chain employs TRBV6-4 and TRBJ2-3; weak D call: TRBD2 (5 bases). Trimming cost V 9 bases and J 2 bases, with 12 bases left between them. CDR1 MRHNA and CDR2 SNTAGT come from the germline V gene. The CDR3 is 13 residues long. The CDR3 DNA follows: TGTGCCAGTCTGACGGAGGACACAGATACGCAGTATTTT. Its translation: CASLTEDTDTQYF.

The V gene is TRBV4-3, the J gene TRBJ2-1; TRBD1 aligns across 9 bases. Germline loops: CDR1 LGHNA, CDR2 YSLEER. The junction had 4 bases not matched to a gene; V was cut back by 3 bases and J by 7 bases. This CDR3 has 14 amino acids. For the CDR3, the DNA is TGCGCCAGCAGCCACCGACAGGGGGTTAATGAGCAGTTCTTC. It yields the protein CASSHRQGVNEQFF.

The chain has TRBV28 and TRBJ2-7; TRBD2 agrees at 8 bases. Trimming at V came to 4 bases and at J to 4 bases, leaving 6 bases not matched to a gene. Per germline, CDR1 MDHEN and CDR2 SYDVKM. This CDR3 has 14 residues. The CDR3 protein is CASSSGGLSYEQYF. CDR3 nucleotide sequence: TGTGCCAGCAGTTCGGGGGGGCTATCTTACGAGCAGTACTTC.

V is TRBV11-2 and J is TRBJ2-3, with D possibly TRBD1 on 5 matching bases. From germline, CDR1 is SGHAT and CDR2 FQNNGV. The CDR3 sequence is 14 residues long. V dropped 0 bases and J dropped 10 bases, with 14 bases sitting between them. CDR3 protein: CASSLDLGRVAQYF. The CDR3 DNA is TGTGCCAGCAGCTTAGATCTTGGCAGGGTAGCGCAGTATTTT. Using reference TRBV11-2 and TRBJ2-3 for the parts outside the CDR3, the full variable domain is EAGVAQSPRYKIIEKRQSVAFWCNPISGHATLYWYQQILGQGPKLLIQFQNNGVVDDSQLPKDRFSAERLKGVDSTLKIQPAKLEDSAVYLCASSLDLGRVAQYFGPGTRLTVL.